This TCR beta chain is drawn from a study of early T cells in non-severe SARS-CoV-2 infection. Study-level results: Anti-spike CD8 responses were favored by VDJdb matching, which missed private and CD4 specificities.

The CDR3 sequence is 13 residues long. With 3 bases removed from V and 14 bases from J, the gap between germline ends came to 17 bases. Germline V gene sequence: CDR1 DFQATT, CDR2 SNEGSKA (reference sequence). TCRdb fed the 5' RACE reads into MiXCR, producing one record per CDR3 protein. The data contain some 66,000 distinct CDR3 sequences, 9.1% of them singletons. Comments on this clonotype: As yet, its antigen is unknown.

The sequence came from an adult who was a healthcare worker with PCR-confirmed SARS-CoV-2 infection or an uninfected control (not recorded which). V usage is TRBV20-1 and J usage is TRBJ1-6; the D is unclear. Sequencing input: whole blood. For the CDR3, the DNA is TGCAGTGCTAGCCACCAGGTGATTCAGACCCTCCACTTT. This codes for CSASHQVIQTLHF.